This passage covers 9 T cell receptor beta chains from one sample sequenced in a study of blood T cell repertoires in COVID-19. TCRdb keeps only in-frame clones here, not all; method: immunoSEQ multiplex PCR. Among around 230,000 clones listed, about 86% were seen once. Sequencing was performed on PBMCs or T cells enriched from blood (not recorded which). These receptors were collected from a middle-aged woman with acute COVID-19.

The rearrangement joins TRBV5-1 to TRBJ1-2; TRBD1 aligns across 8 bases. The CDR3 extends over 14 amino acids. The germline V gene encodes CDR1 SGHRS and CDR2 YFSETQ. V trimming: 3 bases; J trimming: 2 bases; junction bases outside the gene matches: 3. The CDR3 sequence is CASSSYRGNYGYTF. The CDR3 nucleotides read TGCGCCAGCAGCTCGTACAGGGGGAACTATGGCTACACCTTC.

The chain has TRBV5-4 and TRBJ2-7; TRBD2 matches 8 bases. Germline V gives CDR1 SGHNT, CDR2 YYREEE (reference sequence). The CDR3 runs 14 residues. V was clipped by 3 bases and J by 6 bases; unmatched bases: 8. This chain's CDR3 is CASSSTSGAREQYF. CDR3 nucleotide sequence: TGTGCCAGCAGCTCAACTAGCGGAGCGCGCGAGCAGTACTTC.

The rearrangement links TRBV5-4 to TRBJ2-1, with 11 bases that match TRBD2. The CDR3 extends over 17 amino acids. Germline CDR1 reads SGHNT; CDR2 reads YYREEE (reference sequence). V shed 5 bases, J shed 7 bases, and the junction held 14 bases outside the gene matches. CDR3 nucleotide sequence: TGTGCCAGCAGACCAAGGACTAGCGGGTCGTTAGGGAATGAGCAGTTCTTC. Translated, it gives CASRPRTSGSLGNEQFF.

This chain uses TRBV3-1 (or the pseudogene TRBV3-2) with TRBJ1-5; perhaps TRBD1 as D (5 bases). Trimming pared 4 bases from V and 4 bases from J, leaving 14 bases between. There are 15 residues in the CDR3. The V gene's germline CDR1 is LGHDT and CDR2 YNNKEL (reference sequence). CDR3 in DNA: TGTGCCAGCAGCCCTAATTCGGGGGAGAATCAGCCCCAGCATTTT. Encoded protein: CASSPNSGENQPQHF.

A word on this clone: Germline and junction disagree at one end, which may indicate a read error. V gene TRBV24-1 combines with J gene TRBJ2-6; D remains ambiguous. The CDR3 is 14 residues long. The V gene's germline CDR1 is KGHDR and CDR2 SFDVKD. The CDR3 protein is CAISDTSGANVLTF. The CDR3 DNA sequence: TGTGCCATCAGTGATACATCTGGGGCCAACGTCCTGACTTTC.

The chain is built from TRBV19 and TRBJ2-7; weak D call: TRBD1 (6 bases). With 6 bases removed from V and 4 bases from J, the gap between germline ends came to 13 bases. This CDR3 spans 13 amino acids. CDR1 and CDR2 from the germline V gene are LNHDA and SQIVND (reference sequence). DNA for the CDR3: TGTGCCAGTAGCACAACAGGGCCGTACGAGCAGTACTTC. Protein product: CASSTTGPYEQYF.

The genes are TRBV4-2 and TRBJ2-7; TRBD2 aligns across 9 bases. Germline CDR1 LGHNA, CDR2 YNFKEQ. CDR3 size: 14 residues. The J segment lost 5 bases and the V segment lost 6 bases, leaving 8 bases of the junction unmatched. CDR3 sequence (DNA): TGTGCCAGCAGGTCTACAGGGACTAGCCACGAGCAGTACTTC. Protein sequence: CASRSTGTSHEQYF.

The J gene is TRBJ2-1, the V gene TRBV14; 11 positions match TRBD2. This CDR3 is 15 amino acids long. The germline CDR1 and CDR2 sequences are SGHDN and FVKESK. V trimming: 5 bases; J trimming: 4 bases; junction bases outside the gene matches: 4. The CDR3 loop reads CASSARLAGYNEQFF. CDR3 in DNA: TGTGCCAGCAGCGCCCGACTAGCGGGGTACAATGAGCAGTTCTTC.

This clone showed up just once. The rearrangement joins TRBV18 to TRBJ1-1, with TRBD1 identical over 9 bases. CDR1 and CDR2 (germline): KGHSH, LQKENI. The J segment lost 1 base and the V segment lost 4 bases, leaving 4 bases of the junction unmatched. The CDR3 has 15 amino acids. The CDR3 region has the DNA TGTGCCAGCTCACAAGGGACAGGGTCGAACACTGAAGCTTTCTTT. Protein sequence: CASSQGTGSNTEAFF.